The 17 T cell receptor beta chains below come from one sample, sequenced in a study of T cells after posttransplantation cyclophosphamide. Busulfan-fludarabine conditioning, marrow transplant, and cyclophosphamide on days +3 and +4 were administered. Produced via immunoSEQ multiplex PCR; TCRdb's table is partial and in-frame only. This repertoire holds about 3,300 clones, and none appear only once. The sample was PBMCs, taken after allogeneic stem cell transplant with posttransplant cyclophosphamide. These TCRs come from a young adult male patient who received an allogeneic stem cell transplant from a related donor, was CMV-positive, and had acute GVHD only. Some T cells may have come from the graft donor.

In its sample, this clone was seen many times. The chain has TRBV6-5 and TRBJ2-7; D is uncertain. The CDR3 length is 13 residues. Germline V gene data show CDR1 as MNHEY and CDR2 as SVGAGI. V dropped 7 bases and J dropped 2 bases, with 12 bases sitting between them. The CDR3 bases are TGTGCCAGCAATAAGGAAGGGCCCTACGAGCAGTACTTC. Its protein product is CASNKEGPYEQYF.

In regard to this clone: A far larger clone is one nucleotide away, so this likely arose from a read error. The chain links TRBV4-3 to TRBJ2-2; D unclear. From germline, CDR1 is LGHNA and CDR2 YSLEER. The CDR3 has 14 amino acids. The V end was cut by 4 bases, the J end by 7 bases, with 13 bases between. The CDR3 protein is CASSPDLAGGELFF. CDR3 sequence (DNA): TGCGCCAGCAGCCCAGACCTCGCCGGCGGGGAGCTGTTTTTT.

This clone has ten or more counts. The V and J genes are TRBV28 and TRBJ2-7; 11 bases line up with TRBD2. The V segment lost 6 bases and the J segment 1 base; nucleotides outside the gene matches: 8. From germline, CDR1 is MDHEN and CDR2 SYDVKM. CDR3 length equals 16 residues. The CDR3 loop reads CASSKTSGGISYEQYF. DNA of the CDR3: TGTGCCAGCAGCAAAACTAGCGGGGGTATTTCCTACGAGCAGTACTTC.

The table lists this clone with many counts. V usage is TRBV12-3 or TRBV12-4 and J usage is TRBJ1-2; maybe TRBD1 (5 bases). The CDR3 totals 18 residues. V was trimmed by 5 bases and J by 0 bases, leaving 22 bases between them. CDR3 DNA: TGTGCCAGCAGTCCAAGGGGCAGGCTTACTGTATCTAACTATGGCTACACCTTC. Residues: CASSPRGRLTVSNYGYTF.

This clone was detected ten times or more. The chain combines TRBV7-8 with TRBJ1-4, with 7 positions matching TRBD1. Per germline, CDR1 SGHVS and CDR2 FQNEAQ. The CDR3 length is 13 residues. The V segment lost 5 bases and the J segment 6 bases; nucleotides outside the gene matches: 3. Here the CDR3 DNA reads TGTGCCAGCAGCCAGGGGACAGATGAAAAACTGTTTTTT. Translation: CASSQGTDEKLFF.

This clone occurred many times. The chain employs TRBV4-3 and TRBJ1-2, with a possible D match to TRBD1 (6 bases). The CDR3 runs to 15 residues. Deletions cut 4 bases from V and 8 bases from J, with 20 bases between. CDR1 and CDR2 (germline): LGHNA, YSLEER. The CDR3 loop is CASSRQWQGTSGYTF. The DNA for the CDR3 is TGCGCCAGCAGCCGCCAGTGGCAGGGGACGAGCGGCTACACCTTC.

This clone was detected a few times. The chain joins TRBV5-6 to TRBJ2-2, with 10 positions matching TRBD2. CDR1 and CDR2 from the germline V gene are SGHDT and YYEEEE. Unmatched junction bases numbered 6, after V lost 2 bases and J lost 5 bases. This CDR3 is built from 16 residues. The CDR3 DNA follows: TGTGCCAGCAGCTTTTTAGCGGGGGGATGGACCGGGGAGCTGTTTTTT. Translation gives CASSFLAGGWTGELFF.

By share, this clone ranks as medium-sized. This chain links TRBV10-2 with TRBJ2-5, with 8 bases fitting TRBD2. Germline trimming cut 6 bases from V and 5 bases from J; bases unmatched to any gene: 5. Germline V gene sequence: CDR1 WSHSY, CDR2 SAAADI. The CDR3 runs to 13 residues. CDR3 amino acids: CASSGGARETQYF. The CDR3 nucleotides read TGCGCCAGCAGCGGGGGGGCAAGGGAGACCCAGTACTTC.

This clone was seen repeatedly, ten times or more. The CDR3 nucleotides are TGCGCCAGCAGCCAGGACCTAGCGGTGGGCAGACGGCGGTACTTC. This gives the protein CASSQDLAVGRRRYF. The genes are TRBV4-1 and TRBJ2-7, with TRBD2 identical over 7 bases. The junction had 17 bases not matched to a gene; V was cut back by 3 bases and J by 12 bases. This CDR3 is built from 15 residues. In germline, CDR1 is MGHRA, CDR2 YSYEKL.

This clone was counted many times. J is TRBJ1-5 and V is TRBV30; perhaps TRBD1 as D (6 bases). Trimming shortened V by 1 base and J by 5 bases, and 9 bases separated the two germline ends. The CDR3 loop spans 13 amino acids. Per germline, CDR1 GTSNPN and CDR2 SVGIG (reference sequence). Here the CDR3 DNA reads TGTGCCTGGAGTGGGGGGCGGGATCAGCCCCAGCATTTT. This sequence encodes CAWSGGRDQPQHF. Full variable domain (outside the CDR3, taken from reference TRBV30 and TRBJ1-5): SQTIHQWPATLVQPVGSPLSLECTVEGTSNPNLYWYRQAAGRGLQLLFYSVGIGQISSEVPQNLSASRPQDRQFILSSKKLLLSDSGFYLCAWSGGRDQPQHFGDGTRLSIL.

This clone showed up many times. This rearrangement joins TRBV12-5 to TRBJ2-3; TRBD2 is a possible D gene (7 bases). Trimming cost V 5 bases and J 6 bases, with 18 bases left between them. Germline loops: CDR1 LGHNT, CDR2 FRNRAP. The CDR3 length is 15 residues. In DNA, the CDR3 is TGTGCTAGTGGTACTCGGGGGGCCCCCGGGGATACGCAGTATTTT. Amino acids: CASGTRGAPGDTQYF.

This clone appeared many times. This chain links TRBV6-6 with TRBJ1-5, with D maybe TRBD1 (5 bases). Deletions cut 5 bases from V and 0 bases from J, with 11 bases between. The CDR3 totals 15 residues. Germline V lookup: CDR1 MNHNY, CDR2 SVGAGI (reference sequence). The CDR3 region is CASSNRGSSNQPQHF. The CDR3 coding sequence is TGTGCCAGCAGTAATAGGGGATCTAGCAATCAGCCCCAGCATTTT.

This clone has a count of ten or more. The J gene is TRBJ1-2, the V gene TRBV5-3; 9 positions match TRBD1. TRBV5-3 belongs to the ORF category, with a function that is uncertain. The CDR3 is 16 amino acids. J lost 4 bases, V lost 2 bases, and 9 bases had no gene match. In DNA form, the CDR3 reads TGTGCCAGAAGCTTACTCCCACAGGGGGCAATCTATGGCTACACCTTC. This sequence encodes CARSLLPQGAIYGYTF.

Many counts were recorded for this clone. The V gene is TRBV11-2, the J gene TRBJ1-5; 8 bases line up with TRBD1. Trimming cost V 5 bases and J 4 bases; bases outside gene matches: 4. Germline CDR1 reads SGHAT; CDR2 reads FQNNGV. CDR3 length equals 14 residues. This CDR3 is CASSLGQGNQPQHF. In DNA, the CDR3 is TGTGCCAGCAGCCTCGGACAGGGTAATCAGCCCCAGCATTTT.

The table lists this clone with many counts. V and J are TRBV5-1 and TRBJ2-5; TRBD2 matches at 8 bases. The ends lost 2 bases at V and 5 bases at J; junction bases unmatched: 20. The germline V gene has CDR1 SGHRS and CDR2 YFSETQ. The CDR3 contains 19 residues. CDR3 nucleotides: TGCGCCAGCAGCTTCCCGGACTTCGTGCAGCGGGGGACCCCGGAGACCCAGTACTTC. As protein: CASSFPDFVQRGTPETQYF.

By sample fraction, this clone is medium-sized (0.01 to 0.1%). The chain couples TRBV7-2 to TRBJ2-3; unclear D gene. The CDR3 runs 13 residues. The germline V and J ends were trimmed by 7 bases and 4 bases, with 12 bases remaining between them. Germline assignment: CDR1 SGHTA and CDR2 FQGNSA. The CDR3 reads CASNSRVADTQYF. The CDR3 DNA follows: TGTGCCAGCAACAGTAGGGTAGCAGATACGCAGTATTTT.

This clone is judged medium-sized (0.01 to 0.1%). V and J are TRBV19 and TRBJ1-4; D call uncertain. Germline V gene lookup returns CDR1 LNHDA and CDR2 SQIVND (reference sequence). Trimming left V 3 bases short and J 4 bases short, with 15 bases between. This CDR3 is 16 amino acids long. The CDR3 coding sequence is TGTGCCAGTAGTATTCTTTCGGGGTCCGTTAATGAAAAACTGTTTTTT. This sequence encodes CASSILSGSVNEKLFF. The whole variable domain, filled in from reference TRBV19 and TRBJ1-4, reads DGGITQSPKYLFRKEGQNVTLSCEQNLNHDAMYWYRQDPGQGLRLIYYSQIVNDFQKGDIAEGYSVSREKKESFPLTVTSAQKNPTAFYLCASSILSGSVNEKLFFGSGTQLSVL.